The next 3 T cell receptor beta chains were all read from a single sample in a study of T cell clonality in common variable immunodeficiency. Libraries were prepared by immunoSEQ multiplex PCR; TCRdb keeps only in-frame clonotypes and omits some of them. The sample contains approximately 37,000 clones, none of them singletons. Sequencing was performed on peripheral blood mononuclear cells. All receptors derive from a person between 18 and 75 years old in good health.

This clone was observed many times. The CDR3 is cut off 3 residues early in the read; its end comes from the germline J gene. J is TRBJ1-6 and V is TRBV20-1; 8 bases line up with TRBD1. The CDR3 runs to 17 residues. Germline-derived CDR1 and CDR2 are DFQATT and SNEGSKA (reference sequence). The V gene end was trimmed by 2 bases and the J gene end by 5 bases; junction bases not matched to a gene: 11. CDR3 DNA (partial): TGCAGTGCTAGAAATCCTCGGACAGGGATGGATAATTCACCC. This translates into CSARNPRTGMDNSP. The whole CDR3 protein is CSARNPRTGMDNSPLHF.

Regarding this clone: The read ends 3 residues early relative to the CDR3; the germline J gene fills the gap. The chain links TRBV5-5 to TRBJ1-1, with a weak D call TRBD1 (6 bases). The CDR3 is made up of 14 amino acids. CDR1 and CDR2 (germline): SGHKS, YYEKEE (reference sequence). Trimming stripped 2 bases from V and 4 bases from J, with 12 bases between. This CDR3 reads CASSLQGGGTEAFF. The CDR3 DNA, read in part, is TGTGCCAGCAGCTTACAGGGCGGGGGCACTGAA.

This clone was observed many times. Coverage ceases 3 residues before the CDR3 finishes, and the germline J gene fills in the end. V usage is TRBV7-9 and J usage is TRBJ2-4; D is perhaps TRBD1 (5 bases). Germline values: CDR1 SEHNR, CDR2 FQNEAQ (reference sequence). The CDR3 sequence is 14 residues long. Trimming cost V 0 bases and J 6 bases, with 9 bases left between them. The CDR3 is CASSLAGVGNIQYF. The CDR3 bases that were read are TGTGCCAGCAGCTTAGCAGGGGTGGGAAACATT.